This T cell receptor beta chain is drawn from a study of cytomegalovirus exposure and HLA in healthy donors. The study ran its PCR with 60 Vbeta and 13 Jbeta primers. The method was immunoSEQ multiplex PCR; TCRdb's version includes in-frame clones alone and lacks a portion of them. Of 280,000 or so clones listed, approximately 90% are singletons. Note on this clone: Its specificity is not known.

Overall study results and limits: Some highly shared sequence variants likely arose as a pipeline artifact. Presence/absence analyses rested on an assumption that sequencing depth was roughly uniform across donors.

Germline CDR1 reads MNHEY; CDR2 reads SMNVEV (reference sequence). Trimming removed 6 bases at V and 6 bases at J, with 18 bases between. CDR3 length equals 15 residues. The chain links TRBV27 to TRBJ1-5; the D is unclear. The TCR comes from a woman under 30 in good health and CMV-seronegative. The sequenced sample consisted of PBMCs. The CDR3 region is CASSLMSGIGQPQHF. CDR3 nucleotides: TGTGCCAGCAGCTTGATGTCGGGGATCGGTCAGCCCCAGCATTTT.